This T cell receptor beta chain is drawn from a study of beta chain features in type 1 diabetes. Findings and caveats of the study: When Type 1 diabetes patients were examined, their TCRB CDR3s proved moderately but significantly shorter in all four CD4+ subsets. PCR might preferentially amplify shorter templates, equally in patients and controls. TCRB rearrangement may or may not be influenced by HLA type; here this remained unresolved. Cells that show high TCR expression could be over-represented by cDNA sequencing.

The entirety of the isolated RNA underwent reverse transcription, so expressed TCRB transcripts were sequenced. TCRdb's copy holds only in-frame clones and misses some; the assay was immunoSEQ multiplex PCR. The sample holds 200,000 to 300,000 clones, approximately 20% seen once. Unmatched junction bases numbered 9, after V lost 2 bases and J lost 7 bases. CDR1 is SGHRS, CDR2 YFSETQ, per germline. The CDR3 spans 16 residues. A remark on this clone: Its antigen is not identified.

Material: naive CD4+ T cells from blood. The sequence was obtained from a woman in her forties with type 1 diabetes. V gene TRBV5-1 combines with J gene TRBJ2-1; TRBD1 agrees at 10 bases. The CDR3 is CASSLEGGTGVNEQFF. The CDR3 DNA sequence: TGCGCCAGCAGCTTAGAGGGCGGGACAGGGGTAAATGAGCAGTTCTTC. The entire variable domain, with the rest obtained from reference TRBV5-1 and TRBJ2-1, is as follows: KAGVTQTPRYLIKTRGQQVTLSCSPISGHRSVSWYQQTPGQGLQFLFEYFSETQRNKGNFPGRFSGRQFSNSRSEMNVSTLELGDSALYLCASSLEGGTGVNEQFFGPGTRLTVL.